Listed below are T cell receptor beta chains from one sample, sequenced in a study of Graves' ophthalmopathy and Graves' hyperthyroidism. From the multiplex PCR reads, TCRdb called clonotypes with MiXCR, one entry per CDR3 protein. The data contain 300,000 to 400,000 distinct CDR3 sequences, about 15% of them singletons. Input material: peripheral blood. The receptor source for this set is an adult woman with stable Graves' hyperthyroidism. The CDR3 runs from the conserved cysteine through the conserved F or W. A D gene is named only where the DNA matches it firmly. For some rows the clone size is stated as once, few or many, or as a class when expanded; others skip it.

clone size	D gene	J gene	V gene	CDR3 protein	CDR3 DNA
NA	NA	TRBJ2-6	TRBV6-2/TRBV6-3	CSSSYQIGHGSGANVLTF	TGTTCCAGCAGTTACCAGATAGGGCATGGATCTGGGGCCAACGTCCTGACTTTC
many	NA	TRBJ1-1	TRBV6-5	CASRPPGAVTEAFF	TGTGCCAGCAGGCCTCCTGGTGCGGTCACTGAAGCTTTCTTT
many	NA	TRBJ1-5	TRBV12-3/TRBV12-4	CASSLRGRGGHQPQHF	TGTGCCAGCAGTTTAAGGGGACGAGGGGGGCATCAGCCCCAGCATTTT
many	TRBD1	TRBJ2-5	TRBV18	CASSANRGPRETQYF	TGTGCCAGCTCAGCAAACAGGGGACCCAGGGAGACCCAGTACTTC
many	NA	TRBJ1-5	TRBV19	CASSMNGQPQHF	TGTGCCAGTAGTATGAACGGTCAGCCCCAGCATTTT
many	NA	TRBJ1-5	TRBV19	CASSISRDRWQPQHF	TGTGCCAGTAGTATAAGTAGGGATCGCTGGCAGCCCCAGCATTTT
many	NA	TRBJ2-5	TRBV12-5	CASGLEAGETQYF	TGTGCTAGTGGTTTGGAGGCAGGTGAGACCCAGTACTTC
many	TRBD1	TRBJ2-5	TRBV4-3	CASSPDRALQETQYF	TGCGCCAGCAGCCCAGACAGGGCTCTCCAAGAGACCCAGTACTTC
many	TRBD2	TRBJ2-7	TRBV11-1	CASSWGLAGGTYEQYF	TGTGCCAGCAGCTGGGGGCTAGCGGGAGGGACCTACGAGCAGTACTTC
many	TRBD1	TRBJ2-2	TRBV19	CASRDRGSGELFF	TGTGCCAGTAGGGACAGGGGATCCGGGGAGCTGTTTTTT
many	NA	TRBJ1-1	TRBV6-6	CASSYPRPSNTEAFF	TGTGCCAGCAGTTATCCGAGGCCGTCAAACACTGAAGCTTTCTTT
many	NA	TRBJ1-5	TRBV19	CASSRQRSNQPQHF	TGTGCCAGTAGTCGGCAGAGATCTAATCAGCCCCAGCATTTT
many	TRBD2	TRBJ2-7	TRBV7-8	CASSSPFTWEGPYEQYF	TGTGCCAGCAGCTCACCTTTTACATGGGAGGGACCCTACGAGCAGTACTTC
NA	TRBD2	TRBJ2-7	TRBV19	CASTTGLAGVYEQYF	TGTGCCAGTACAACCGGACTAGCGGGAGTCTACGAGCAGTACTTC
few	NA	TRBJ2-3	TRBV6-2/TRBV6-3	CASSYSVLSTDTQYF	TGTGCCAGCAGTTACTCGGTTCTAAGCACAGATACGCAGTATTTT
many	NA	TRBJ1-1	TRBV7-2	CASSSPVRGTEAFF	TGTGCCAGCAGCTCCCCCGTACGCGGAACTGAAGCTTTCTTT
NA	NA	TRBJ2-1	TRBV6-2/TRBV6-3	CASSRQLFDNEKFF	TGTGCCAGCAGTCGCCAGCTATTCGACAATGAGAAGTTCTTC
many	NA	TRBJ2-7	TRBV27	CASSFREEIGEQYF	TGTGCCAGCAGTTTTCGGGAAGAGATTGGAGAGCAGTACTTC
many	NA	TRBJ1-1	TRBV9	CASSETVNTEAFF	TGTGCCAGCAGCGAGACAGTGAACACTGAAGCTTTCTTT
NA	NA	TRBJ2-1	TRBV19	CASSEQGGGQRQFF	TGTGCCAGTAGTGAACAGGGGGGGGGACAACGACAGTTCTTC
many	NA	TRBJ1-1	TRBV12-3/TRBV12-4	CASIKDSANTEAFF	TGTGCCAGCATTAAAGATAGTGCGAACACTGAAGCTTTCTTT
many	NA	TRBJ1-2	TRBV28	CASSLRTELGYTF	TGTGCCAGCAGTCTAAGGACCGAGCTCGGCTACACCTTC
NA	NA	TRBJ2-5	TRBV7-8	CASSFHPRGGSPIETQYF	TGTGCCAGCAGCTTCCACCCCAGAGGAGGGTCCCCAATCGAGACCCAGTACTTC
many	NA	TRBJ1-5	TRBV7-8	CASSLPGEPQHF	TGTGCCAGCAGCTTACCGGGGGAGCCCCAGCATTTT
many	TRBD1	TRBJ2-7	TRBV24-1	CATEGGDGTGSYEQYF	TGTGCCACCGAAGGGGGAGACGGGACAGGGTCCTACGAGCAGTACTTC
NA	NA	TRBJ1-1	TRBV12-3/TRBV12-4	CASSLRVRGAEAFF	TGTGCCAGCAGTTTAAGGGTTCGGGGCGCTGAAGCTTTCTTT
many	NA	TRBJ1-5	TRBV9	CASSVSSGDNQPQHF	TGTGCCAGCAGCGTATCGTCAGGGGACAATCAGCCCCAGCATTTT
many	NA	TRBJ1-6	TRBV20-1	CSASIPGGGSPLHF	TGCAGTGCTAGTATTCCGGGGGGCGGTTCACCCCTCCACTTT
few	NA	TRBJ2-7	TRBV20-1	CSVTGTTKEYEQYF	TGCAGTGTTACCGGGACGACAAAAGAATACGAGCAGTACTTC
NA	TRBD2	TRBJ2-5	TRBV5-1	CASSPLAGESETQYF	TGCGCCAGCAGCCCGTTAGCGGGAGAATCTGAGACCCAGTACTTC